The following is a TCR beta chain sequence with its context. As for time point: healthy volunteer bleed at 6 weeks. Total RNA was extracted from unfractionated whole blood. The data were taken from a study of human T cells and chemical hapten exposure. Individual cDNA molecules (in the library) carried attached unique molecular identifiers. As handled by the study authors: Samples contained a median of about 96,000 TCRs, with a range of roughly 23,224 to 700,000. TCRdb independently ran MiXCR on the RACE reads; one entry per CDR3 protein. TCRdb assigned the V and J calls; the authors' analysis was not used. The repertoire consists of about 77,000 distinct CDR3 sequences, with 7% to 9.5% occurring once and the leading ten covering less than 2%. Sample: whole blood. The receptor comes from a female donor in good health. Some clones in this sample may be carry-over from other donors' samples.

The CDR3 here is CASSPPGTLGTSTDTQYF. CDR3 DNA sequence: TGTGCCAGCTCACCACCCGGGACACTTGGGACTAGCACAGATACGCAGTATTTT. The chain combines TRBV18 with TRBJ2-3; either TRBD1 or TRBD2 may fit D (6 bases each). The V end was cut by 0 bases, the J end by 0 bases, with 16 bases between. This CDR3 spans 18 amino acids. CDR1 and CDR2 (germline): KGHSH, LQKENI. Combining the CDR3 with reference TRBV18 and TRBJ2-3 gives the whole variable domain NAGVMQNPRHLVRRRGQEARLRCSPMKGHSHVYWYRQLPEEGLKFMVYLQKENIIDESGMPKERFSAEFPKEGPSILRIQQVVRGDSAAYFCASSPPGTLGTSTDTQYFGPGTRLTVL.